A single T cell receptor (beta chain) is shown here with its context. Its antigen remains unknown. To make CD8 memory, CD45RO+ cells were put together with CCR7-negative CD45RA+ TemRA cells. This sample is part of a study of shared clonotypes between healthy human individuals. Points from the study as a whole: When naive CD4 clonotypes were compared across several donors, approximately 5% were shared.

The assay was immunoSEQ multiplex PCR, and TCRdb's table has in-frame clones only and misses some. The profile shows 300,000 to 400,000 clones, around 90% of them singletons. Input material: memory CD8+ T cells sorted from blood. Sample subset: CD45RO+ cells pooled with CCR7-negative TemRA cells. The TCR originated in a man aged 18 to 30 in good health.

DNA for the CDR3: TGCGCCAGCAGCCAACCTTACGGGAGGGAGTACGAGCAGTACTTC. This sequence encodes CASSQPYGREYEQYF. The V and J genes are TRBV4-1 and TRBJ2-7, with 8 bases that match TRBD2. The ends lost 2 bases at V and 4 bases at J; junction bases unmatched: 7. This CDR3 has 15 amino acids. Germline V gene data show CDR1 as MGHRA and CDR2 as YSYEKL.